These 15 T cell receptor beta chains were all obtained from the same sample, sequenced in a study of neoadjuvant nivolumab and ipilimumab in lung cancer. Measured with immunoSEQ multiplex PCR; TCRdb has only the in-frame clones, and not every one. The table lists roughly 19,000 clones, more than 75% of them singletons, with over 6% in the top ten. This specimen was tumor tissue, taken after neoadjuvant nivolumab, alone or with ipilimumab, at or shortly before surgery. All receptors come from an adult with non-small cell lung cancer.

The rearrangement joins TRBV27 to TRBJ2-7, with TRBD1 identical over 9 bases. The CDR3 runs 12 residues. CDR1 and CDR2 from the germline V gene are MNHEY and SMNVEV (reference sequence). V shed 9 bases and J 7 bases; nucleotides not matched to a gene: 7. As DNA, the CDR3 is TGTGCCAGTCGGACAGGGGTTAGGGAGCAGTACTTC. Translated, it gives CASRTGVREQYF.

This chain connects TRBV4-2 to TRBJ2-7; TRBD2 might be the D (7 bases). Trimming removed 3 bases at V and 1 base at J, with 13 bases between. Germline lookup yields CDR1 LGHNA and CDR2 YNFKEQ. The CDR3 runs to 15 residues. The CDR3 loop reads CASSHSGTRSYEQYF. For the CDR3, the DNA is TGTGCCAGCAGCCACAGCGGGACACGGTCCTACGAGCAGTACTTC.

V and J are TRBV18 and TRBJ1-2; 7 bases line up with TRBD1. The J segment lost 4 bases and the V segment lost 3 bases, leaving 2 bases of the junction unmatched. The CDR3 loop spans 13 amino acids. Germline V gene sequence: CDR1 KGHSH, CDR2 LQKENI. The CDR3 protein is CASSPGTVYGYTF. The CDR3 DNA reads TGTGCCAGCTCACCCGGGACAGTCTATGGCTACACCTTC. The full variable domain, its missing parts supplied by reference TRBV18 and TRBJ1-2, is NAGVMQNPRHLVRRRGQEARLRCSPMKGHSHVYWYRQLPEEGLKFMVYLQKENIIDESGMPKERFSAEFPKEGPSILRIQQVVRGDSAAYFCASSPGTVYGYTFGSGTRLTVV.

The chain uses TRBV7-9 and TRBJ1-3, with D hard to call. Germline loops: CDR1 SEHNR, CDR2 FQNEAQ (reference sequence). The CDR3 covers 13 residues. The ends were cut back, 1 base at V and 7 bases at J, with 8 bases in the middle. This chain's CDR3 is CASSLEIFNTIYF. For the CDR3, the DNA is TGTGCCAGCAGCTTAGAAATTTTCAACACCATATATTTT.

By frequency in the sample, this clone is medium-sized. V is TRBV4-1 and J is TRBJ2-1; no firm D call. There are 11 residues in the CDR3. Per the germline V gene, CDR1 is MGHRA and CDR2 is YSYEKL. The ends were cut back, 9 bases at V and 7 bases at J, with 10 bases in the middle. CDR3 protein: CASGLVNEQFF. DNA for the CDR3: TGCGCCAGTGGATTAGTAAATGAGCAGTTCTTC.

The J gene is TRBJ1-5, the V gene TRBV7-2; TRBD1 is a possible D gene (6 bases). V was pared by 3 bases and J by 0 bases, with 12 bases between. The CDR3 loop spans 16 amino acids. Germline CDR1 reads SGHTA; CDR2 reads FQGNSA. CDR3 sequence (DNA): TGTGCCAGCAGCTTCACAGGGTCGTATAGCAATCAGCCCCAGCATTTT. This gives the protein CASSFTGSYSNQPQHF.

The CDR3 nucleotides are TGTGCCAGCAGCTTGGGAGGAAATGGGGTATACTCTGGGGCCAACGTCCTGACTTTC. This codes for CASSLGGNGVYSGANVLTF. This chain connects TRBV5-4 to TRBJ2-6; D call uncertain. The V gene's germline CDR1 is SGHNT and CDR2 YYREEE (reference sequence). V was shortened by 0 bases and J by 0 bases, with 16 bases between the two germline ends. The CDR3 consists of 19 residues.

This clone was counted between two and nine times. The gene calls are TRBV4-2 and TRBJ1-1; the D gene is possibly TRBD1 (6 bases). The CDR3 contains 13 residues. Trimming removed 3 bases from V and 5 bases from J, with 10 bases in between. Germline V CDR1 and CDR2: LGHNA, YNFKEQ. The CDR3 sequence: CASSQIQGTEAFF. The CDR3 nucleotides are TGTGCCAGCAGCCAGATACAGGGAACTGAAGCTTTCTTT.

The V and J genes are TRBV18 and TRBJ1-2, with D possibly being TRBD1 (6 bases). The V gene's germline CDR1 is KGHSH and CDR2 LQKENI. Trimming pared 2 bases from V and 7 bases from J, leaving 14 bases between. The length of the CDR3 is 14 residues. The CDR3 here is CASSPDRSAGGYTF. CDR3 DNA sequence: TGTGCCAGCTCACCAGACAGGTCCGCCGGTGGCTACACCTTC.

The V and J genes are TRBV11-2 and TRBJ2-7, with a tentative D call TRBD1 (6 bases). V lost 4 bases and J lost 4, with 11 bases in between. The CDR3 is made up of 13 amino acids. Germline-derived CDR1 and CDR2 are SGHAT and FQNNGV. This chain's CDR3 is CASSSGAGYEQYF. In DNA, the CDR3 is TGTGCCAGCAGCTCAGGGGCCGGTTACGAGCAGTACTTC.

This clone showed up just a few times. The V gene is TRBV15, the J gene TRBJ1-2; no clear D gene. Germline assignment: CDR1 LNHNV and CDR2 YYDKDF (reference sequence). Trimming took off 3 bases at V and 8 bases at J, with 10 bases between the two ends. There are 12 residues in the CDR3. The DNA for the CDR3 is TGTGCCACCAGCAGGGACTTAATGGGCTACACCTTC. Amino acid sequence: CATSRDLMGYTF.

The J gene is TRBJ2-7, the V gene TRBV18; a possible D gene is TRBD1 (5 bases). Germline-derived CDR1 and CDR2 are KGHSH and LQKENI. The CDR3 runs to 14 residues. Trimming stripped 0 bases from V and 6 bases from J, with 12 bases between. The CDR3 reads CASSPPVAGSEQYF. Written as DNA, the CDR3 is TGTGCCAGCTCACCACCGGTAGCAGGGTCCGAGCAGTACTTC.

The chain employs TRBV27 and TRBJ2-7; 7 bases are a match to TRBD1. Trimming took 6 bases from V and 1 from J; bases not matched to a gene: 3. The length of the CDR3 is 13 residues. CDR1 and CDR2 (germline): MNHEY, SMNVEV (reference sequence). The CDR3, as DNA: TGTGCCAGCAGACAGGGACAGTCCTACGAGCAGTACTTC. The encoded protein is CASRQGQSYEQYF.

Relative to its sample, this clone is medium-sized. The chain has TRBV9 and TRBJ1-2; 8 nucleotides line up with TRBD1. Per the germline V gene, CDR1 is SGDLS and CDR2 is YYNGEE. Trimming removed 0 bases from V and 6 bases from J; junction bases left unmatched: 1. The CDR3 totals 13 residues. CDR3 region: CASSVGTGNGYTF. The CDR3 coding sequence is TGTGCCAGCAGCGTAGGGACAGGGAATGGCTACACCTTC.

The rearrangement links TRBV6-5 to TRBJ1-2, with D perhaps matching TRBD1 (6 bases). Germline CDR1 and CDR2: MNHEY and SVGAGI. Trimming removed 6 bases at V and 1 base at J, with 12 bases between. This CDR3 region has 14 residues. CDR3 region: CASRSGGSNYGYTF. In DNA form, the CDR3 reads TGTGCCAGCAGGTCGGGGGGCAGTAACTATGGCTACACCTTC.